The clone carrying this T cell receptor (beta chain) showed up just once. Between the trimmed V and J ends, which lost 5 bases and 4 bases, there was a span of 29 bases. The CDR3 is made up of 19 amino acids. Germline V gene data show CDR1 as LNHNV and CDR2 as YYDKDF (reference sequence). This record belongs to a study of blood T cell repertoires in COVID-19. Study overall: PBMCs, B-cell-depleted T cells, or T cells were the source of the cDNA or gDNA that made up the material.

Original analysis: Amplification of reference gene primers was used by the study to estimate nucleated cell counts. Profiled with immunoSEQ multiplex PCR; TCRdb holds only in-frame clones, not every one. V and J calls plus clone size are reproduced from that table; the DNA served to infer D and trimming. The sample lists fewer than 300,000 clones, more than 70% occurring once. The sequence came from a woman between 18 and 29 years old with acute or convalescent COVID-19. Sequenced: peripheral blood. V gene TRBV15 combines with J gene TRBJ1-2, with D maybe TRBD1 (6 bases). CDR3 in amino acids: CATSAPRRGRGISIYGYTF. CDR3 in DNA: TGTGCCACCAGCGCCCCACGCCGAGGCAGGGGCATCAGTATCTATGGCTACACCTTC.